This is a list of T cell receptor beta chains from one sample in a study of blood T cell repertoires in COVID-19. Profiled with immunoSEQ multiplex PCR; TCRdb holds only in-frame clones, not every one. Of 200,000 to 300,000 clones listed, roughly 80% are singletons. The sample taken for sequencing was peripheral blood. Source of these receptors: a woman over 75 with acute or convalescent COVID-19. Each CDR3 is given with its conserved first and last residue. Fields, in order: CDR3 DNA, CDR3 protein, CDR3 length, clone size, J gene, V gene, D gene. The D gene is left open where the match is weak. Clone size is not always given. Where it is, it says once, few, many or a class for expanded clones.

DNA: TGTGCCAGCAGCTTTTTAGGGGGCGAGGGCTACACCTTC
CDR3: CASSFLGGEGYTF
length: 13
size: .
J: TRBJ1-2
V: TRBV5-6
D: TRBD1

DNA: TGTGCCAGCAGCCCGGCCATCGGGGGACCCTATAATTCACCCCTCCACTTT
CDR3: CASSPAIGGPYNSPLHF
length: 17
size: .
J: TRBJ1-6
V: TRBV9
D: .

DNA: TGTGCCACCAGTGACGGGACAGGGTTCGGCCAGCCCCAGCATTTT
CDR3: CATSDGTGFGQPQHF
length: 15
size: few
J: TRBJ1-5
V: TRBV24-1
D: TRBD1

DNA: TGTGCCAGCAGCTTAGAGGCAGGCGAGCAGTTCTTC
CDR3: CASSLEAGEQFF
length: 12
size: .
J: TRBJ2-1
V: TRBV7-9
D: .

DNA: TGTGCCTGGAGCTCTACGCGGGAAAAACTGTTTTTT
CDR3: CAWSSTREKLFF
length: 12
size: .
J: TRBJ1-4
V: TRBV30
D: .

DNA: TGTGCCAGCTCACCGTCGGGAGACACTGAAGCTTTCTTT
CDR3: CASSPSGDTEAFF
length: 13
size: .
J: TRBJ1-1
V: TRBV18
D: .

DNA: TGTGCCAGCTCACCCCTTGACAGGGAAACTGAAGCTTTCTTT
CDR3: CASSPLDRETEAFF
length: 14
size: .
J: TRBJ1-1
V: TRBV18
D: TRBD1

DNA: TGTGCCAGCAGGCAGGGGGGTTCACCCCTCCACTTT
CDR3: CASRQGGSPLHF
length: 12
size: .
J: TRBJ1-6
V: TRBV27
D: TRBD1

DNA: TGTGCCAGCAGTTCTAAACAGGGTGCTAATGAAAAACTGTTTTTT
CDR3: CASSSKQGANEKLFF
length: 15
size: .
J: TRBJ1-4
V: TRBV28
D: .

DNA: TGTGCCAGCAGCCAACAAATTAGTCAGCCCCAGCATTTT
CDR3: CASSQQISQPQHF
length: 13
size: .
J: TRBJ1-5
V: TRBV3-1/TRBV3-2
D: .

DNA: TGTGCCAGCACCCCAGGGCCTGGGGCCAACGTCCTGACTTTC
CDR3: CASTPGPGANVLTF
length: 14
size: .
J: TRBJ2-6
V: TRBV6-5
D: .

DNA: TGTGCCAGCAGTTACAGACTAGCGGGACGGAGGAACGCGTACTTC
CDR3: CASSYRLAGRRNAYF
length: 15
size: .
J: TRBJ2-7
V: TRBV2
D: TRBD2